These 28 T cell receptor beta chains were all obtained from the same sample, sequenced in a study of shared clonotypes between healthy human individuals. The table came from immunoSEQ multiplex PCR; TCRdb's copy has only in-frame clones and leaves some out. The table includes hundreds of thousands of clones, about 90% detected once. Only CD45RO-negative cells positively selected for CCR7 counted as naive CD8 cells, so terminally differentiated effector memory CD45RA+ cells were excluded. Source material: naive CD8+ T cells sorted from blood. These receptors originate from a man in his thirties or forties in good health.

J is TRBJ2-3 and V is TRBV11-2; TRBD2 matches at 7 bases. The V gene end was trimmed by 3 bases and the J gene end by 4 bases; junction bases not matched to a gene: 7. This CDR3 has 15 amino acids. Germline V CDR1 and CDR2: SGHAT, FQNNGV. CDR3 sequence: CASSFTSVNADTQYF. The CDR3, as DNA: TGTGCCAGCAGCTTTACTAGCGTTAACGCAGATACGCAGTATTTT. The variable domain in full, completed from reference TRBV11-2 and TRBJ2-3, reads EAGVAQSPRYKIIEKRQSVAFWCNPISGHATLYWYQQILGQGPKLLIQFQNNGVVDDSQLPKDRFSAERLKGVDSTLKIQPAKLEDSAVYLCASSFTSVNADTQYFGPGTRLTVL.

The V and J genes are TRBV27 and TRBJ2-3; TRBD2 aligns across 10 bases. CDR1 is MNHEY, CDR2 SMNVEV, per germline (reference sequence). The CDR3 has 14 amino acids. Germline trimming cut 7 bases from V and 9 bases from J; bases unmatched to any gene: 10. CDR3: CASKGTSAPGTQYF. CDR3 in DNA: TGTGCCAGCAAAGGGACTAGCGCCCCGGGGACGCAGTATTTT.

The chain couples TRBV2 to TRBJ2-4; D ambiguous. V dropped 2 bases and J dropped 0 bases, with 5 bases sitting between them. Germline V gene data show CDR1 as SNHLY and CDR2 as FYNNEI. The CDR3 spans 14 residues. The CDR3 loop is CASSEWVAKNIQYF. CDR3 DNA sequence: TGTGCCAGCAGTGAATGGGTAGCCAAAAACATTCAGTACTTC.

The CDR3 is CASRGAGGPYNEQFF. The DNA for the CDR3 is TGTGCCAGCAGGGGTGCGGGGGGCCCTTACAATGAGCAGTTCTTC. The V gene is TRBV5-6, the J gene TRBJ2-1; 8 nucleotides match TRBD2. V shed 5 bases and J 4 bases; nucleotides not matched to a gene: 8. The CDR3 runs to 15 residues. Germline V gene lookup returns CDR1 SGHDT and CDR2 YYEEEE.

The V call is TRBV6-5, the J call TRBJ1-1; D perhaps matches TRBD1 (5 bases). CDR3 length: 14 amino acids. V lost 2 bases, J lost 1 base, and 8 bases lay in between. Germline CDR1 reads MNHEY; CDR2 reads SVGAGI. The CDR3 DNA follows: TGTGCCAGCAGTTACCCGGGGGGGAACACTGAAGCTTTCTTT. It is translated as CASSYPGGNTEAFF.

The genes are TRBV27 and TRBJ2-7; possible D gene TRBD1, 6 bases. Germline loops: CDR1 MNHEY, CDR2 SMNVEV (reference sequence). The CDR3 is 13 residues long. V was cut by 9 bases and J by 6 bases, with 18 bases left in between. CDR3 protein: CARSNRVPGEQYF. Written as DNA, the CDR3 is TGTGCCAGATCAAACAGGGTTCCGGGCGAGCAGTACTTC.

This rearrangement joins TRBV28 to TRBJ1-2, with D maybe TRBD1 (6 bases). There are 16 residues in the CDR3. Germline V gives CDR1 MDHEN, CDR2 SYDVKM. Trimming took 3 bases from V and 5 from J, leaving 19 bases between them. The CDR3 sequence: CASSFSNRVAGYGYTF. DNA of the CDR3: TGTGCCAGCAGTTTTTCCAACAGGGTCGCCGGGTATGGCTACACCTTC.

The V gene is TRBV2, the J gene TRBJ1-5; 9 nucleotides align to TRBD1. Per germline, CDR1 SNHLY and CDR2 FYNNEI. The trim removed 2 bases at V and 3 bases at J, leaving 5 bases unmatched. This CDR3 spans 16 amino acids. The CDR3 bases are TGTGCCAGCAGTGAATGGGGACAGGGTAACAATCAGCCCCAGCATTTT. Translating gives CASSEWGQGNNQPQHF.

This clone came up a few times. This chain joins TRBV7-3 and TRBJ2-7; the D is unclear. This CDR3 is 15 amino acids long. The germline V gene has CDR1 SGHTA and CDR2 FQGTGA. The germline V and J ends were trimmed by 2 bases and 3 bases, with 14 bases remaining between them. The CDR3 reads CASSLGPTGFYEQYF. CDR3 DNA sequence: TGTGCCAGCAGCTTAGGGCCAACCGGATTCTACGAGCAGTACTTC.

The rearrangement links TRBV7-3 to TRBJ2-7; TRBD2 is a possible D gene (5 bases). Trimming removed 3 bases at V and 3 bases at J, with 9 bases between. CDR3 length equals 13 residues. Germline V gene lookup returns CDR1 SGHTA and CDR2 FQGTGA. Written as DNA, the CDR3 is TGTGCCAGCAGCTTCGAGGGCAACTACGAGCAGTACTTC. It codes for CASSFEGNYEQYF.

V usage is TRBV18 and J usage is TRBJ2-7, with 10 bases lining up with TRBD1. J lost 0 bases, V lost 3 bases, and 17 bases had no gene match. Germline values: CDR1 KGHSH, CDR2 LQKENI. There are 20 residues in the CDR3. The CDR3, as DNA: TGTGCCAGCTCACCTCGGATTAGTTCGACAGGGGGCAGAATCTCCTACGAGCAGTACTTC. Its translation is CASSPRISSTGGRISYEQYF.

This chain connects TRBV7-6 to TRBJ2-3, with 13 bases aligning to TRBD2. With 7 bases clipped from V and 2 bases from J, the junction kept 12 bases outside the gene matches. The CDR3 covers 18 residues. Germline V gene sequence: CDR1 SGHVS, CDR2 FNYEAQ. The CDR3 bases are TGTGCCAGCACCAAACTAGCGGGAGGGGGACCCCTCACAGATACGCAGTATTTT. This codes for CASTKLAGGGPLTDTQYF.

This chain links TRBV7-9 with TRBJ1-4; tentatively, D is TRBD1 (6 bases). The V and J ends lost 5 bases and 8 bases respectively, with 18 bases between them. Germline-derived CDR1 and CDR2 are SEHNR and FQNEAQ (reference sequence). The CDR3 loop spans 15 amino acids. CDR3 in amino acids: CASSPPWVRGEKLFF. CDR3 nucleotides: TGTGCCAGCAGCCCCCCTTGGGTGAGGGGGGAAAAACTGTTTTTT.

The chain employs TRBV28 and TRBJ2-7; the match to TRBD2 covers 9 bases. With V trimmed by 4 bases and J by 7 bases, 14 bases remained unmatched. The germline V gene has CDR1 MDHEN and CDR2 SYDVKM. This CDR3 spans 16 amino acids. In DNA form, the CDR3 reads TGTGCCAGCAGTTCCGCCTATAGCGGGAGCGGAGATGAGCAGTACTTC. Encoded protein: CASSSAYSGSGDEQYF.

This chain uses TRBV29-1 with TRBJ2-2; 7 bases are shared with TRBD1. Trimming cost V 7 bases and J 4 bases; bases outside gene matches: 6. CDR3 length equals 13 residues. CDR1 and CDR2 (germline): SQVTM, ANQGSEA. This CDR3 is CSARQGPTGELFF. The CDR3 coding sequence is TGCAGCGCCCGACAGGGCCCCACCGGGGAGCTGTTTTTT.

This clone came up once. The chain couples TRBV7-8 to TRBJ2-1; D is possibly TRBD2 (6 bases). Germline assignment: CDR1 SGHVS and CDR2 FQNEAQ. The CDR3 is 15 amino acids. V lost 5 bases, J lost 0 bases, and 11 bases lay in between. The CDR3 sequence: CASSRDSSSYNEQFF. The CDR3 DNA sequence: TGTGCCAGCAGCCGGGACTCCAGCTCCTACAATGAGCAGTTCTTC.

The gene calls are TRBV9 and TRBJ2-3, with D perhaps TRBD1 (6 bases). This CDR3 has 14 amino acids. V lost 6 bases and J 1 base, leaving 12 bases between the germline ends. Per germline, CDR1 SGDLS and CDR2 YYNGEE. In DNA form, the CDR3 reads TGTGCCAGCAATGAGGGACAACGCACAGATACGCAGTATTTT. Its protein is CASNEGQRTDTQYF.

This sequence joins TRBV29-1 and TRBJ2-3, with a tentative D call TRBD2 (6 bases). The CDR3 contains 15 residues. The ends were cut back, 7 bases at V and 0 bases at J, with 17 bases in the middle. Germline loops: CDR1 SQVTM, CDR2 ANQGSEA. CDR3 protein: CSARGVAESTDTQYF. The CDR3 DNA reads TGCAGCGCGAGAGGGGTAGCGGAAAGCACAGATACGCAGTATTTT.

This chain uses TRBV27 with TRBJ2-7, with D maybe TRBD1 (5 bases). Germline CDR1 reads MNHEY; CDR2 reads SMNVEV (reference sequence). V was trimmed by 2 bases and J by 6 bases, leaving 11 bases between them. This CDR3 is built from 13 residues. CDR3 in amino acids: CASSLGASGEQYF. The CDR3 DNA sequence: TGTGCCAGCAGTTTAGGGGCATCTGGCGAGCAGTACTTC.

The chain joins TRBV28 to TRBJ2-5; D is unclear. The CDR3 spans 16 residues. Germline CDR1 MDHEN, CDR2 SYDVKM. V lost 5 bases to trimming and J lost 0 bases, with 16 bases between them. CDR3 sequence reads: CASSPRTRTYQETQYF. DNA for the CDR3: TGTGCCAGCAGTCCAAGGACCAGGACGTACCAAGAGACCCAGTACTTC.

This chain uses TRBV7-9 with TRBJ1-1; possible D gene TRBD1, 5 bases. CDR1 is SEHNR and CDR2 is FQNEAQ in the germline V gene (reference sequence). Trimming pared 1 base from V and 5 bases from J, leaving 14 bases between. The CDR3 has 15 amino acids. CDR3 loop: CASSLVTAGMTEAFF. The CDR3, as DNA: TGTGCCAGCAGCTTAGTCACAGCAGGGATGACTGAAGCTTTCTTT.

This rearrangement joins TRBV27 to TRBJ2-1, with TRBD2 as a possible D gene (5 bases). The CDR3 runs 15 residues. Germline CDR1 MNHEY, CDR2 SMNVEV (reference sequence). V lost 6 bases and J lost 0, with 12 bases in between. The DNA of the CDR3 is TGTGCCAGCAGCCCTACGGGGTTCTCCTACAATGAGCAGTTCTTC. Its translation is CASSPTGFSYNEQFF.

The V call is TRBV4-2, the J call TRBJ2-2, with a possible D match to TRBD1 (5 bases). Germline V lookup: CDR1 LGHNA, CDR2 YNFKEQ. This CDR3 is built from 17 residues. V was clipped by 0 bases and J by 0 bases, with 11 bases between them. CDR3 sequence reads: CASSQDPSTANTGELFF. The CDR3 DNA reads TGTGCCAGCAGCCAAGATCCTTCGACAGCGAACACCGGGGAGCTGTTTTTT.

The rearrangement joins TRBV21-1 to TRBJ2-5; the DNA was not compared with TRBD1, the D call given in the table. TRBV21-1 is a documented pseudogene. The CDR3 is 17 residues long. This CDR3 reads CASSKPEADRGEETQYF. Written as DNA, the CDR3 is TGTGCCAGCAGCAAACCTGAGGCGGACAGGGGGGAAGAGACCCAGTACTTC.

This rearrangement joins TRBV7-9 to TRBJ1-1; TRBD1 might be the D (5 bases). Germline loops: CDR1 SEHNR, CDR2 FQNEAQ (reference sequence). The V and J ends lost 7 bases and 4 bases respectively, with 10 bases between them. The CDR3 is made up of 12 amino acids. The CDR3, as DNA: TGTGCCAGCACCCAGGGTGGCACTGAAGCTTTCTTT. Its protein is CASTQGGTEAFF.

The rearrangement links TRBV29-1 to TRBJ2-1; 9 bases align to TRBD2. In germline, CDR1 is SQVTM, CDR2 ANQGSEA. The CDR3 has 15 residues. V was pared by 4 bases and J by 10 bases, with 14 bases of the junction left unmatched. The CDR3 reads CSVVGDSGSLGEQFF. DNA for the CDR3: TGCAGCGTTGTAGGCGATAGCGGGAGTTTGGGAGAGCAGTTCTTC.

This sequence joins TRBV7-8 and TRBJ2-1, with unresolved D. This CDR3 contains 17 residues. Germline assignment: CDR1 SGHVS and CDR2 FQNEAQ. Trimming cost V 4 bases and J 2 bases, with 18 bases left between them. CDR3 DNA sequence: TGTGCCAGCAGCTCCCGGGTCATAGGAAACCCCTACAATGAGCAGTTCTTC. Translation: CASSSRVIGNPYNEQFF.

The CDR3 region is CATSREGVGIYEQYF. As DNA, the CDR3 is TGTGCCACCAGCAGAGAAGGGGTTGGAATTTACGAGCAGTACTTC. The V gene is TRBV15, the J gene TRBJ2-7; TRBD1 might be the D (5 bases). Germline CDR1 reads LNHNV; CDR2 reads YYDKDF (reference sequence). Trimming removed 0 bases from V and 4 bases from J, with 13 bases in between. This CDR3 has 15 residues.